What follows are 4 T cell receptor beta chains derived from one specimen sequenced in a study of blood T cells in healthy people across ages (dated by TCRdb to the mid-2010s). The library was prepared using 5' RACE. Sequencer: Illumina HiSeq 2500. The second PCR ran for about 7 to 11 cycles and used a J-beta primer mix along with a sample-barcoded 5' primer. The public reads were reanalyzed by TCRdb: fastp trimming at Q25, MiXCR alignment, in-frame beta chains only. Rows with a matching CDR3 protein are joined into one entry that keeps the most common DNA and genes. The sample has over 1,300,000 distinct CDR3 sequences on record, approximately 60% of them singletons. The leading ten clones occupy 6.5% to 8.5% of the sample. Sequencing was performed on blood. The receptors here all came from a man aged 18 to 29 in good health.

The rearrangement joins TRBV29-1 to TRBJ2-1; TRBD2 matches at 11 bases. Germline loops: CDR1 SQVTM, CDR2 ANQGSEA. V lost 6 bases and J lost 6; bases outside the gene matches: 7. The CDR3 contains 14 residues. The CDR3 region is CSVVTSGSRNEQFF. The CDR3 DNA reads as TGCAGCGTCGTTACTAGCGGGAGTCGCAATGAGCAGTTCTTC.

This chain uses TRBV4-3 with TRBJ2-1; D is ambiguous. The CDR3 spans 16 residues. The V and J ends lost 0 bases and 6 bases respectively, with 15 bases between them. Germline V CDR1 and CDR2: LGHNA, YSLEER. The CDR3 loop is CASSQDRRLAPNEQFF. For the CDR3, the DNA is TGCGCCAGCAGCCAAGACCGCCGGTTGGCCCCCAATGAGCAGTTCTTC.

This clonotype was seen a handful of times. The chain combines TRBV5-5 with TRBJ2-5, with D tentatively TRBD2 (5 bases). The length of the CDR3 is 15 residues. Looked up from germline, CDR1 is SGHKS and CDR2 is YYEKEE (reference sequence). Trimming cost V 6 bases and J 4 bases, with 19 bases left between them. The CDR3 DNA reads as TGTGCCAGCACCAAACCTGGAGGTCATGGAGAGACCCAGTACTTC. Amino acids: CASTKPGGHGETQYF.

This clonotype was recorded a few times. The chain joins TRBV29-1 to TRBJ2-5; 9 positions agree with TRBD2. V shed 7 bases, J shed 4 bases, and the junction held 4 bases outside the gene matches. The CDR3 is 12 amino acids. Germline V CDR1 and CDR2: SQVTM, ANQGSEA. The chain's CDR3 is CSDRSGGETQYF. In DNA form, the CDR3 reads TGCAGCGACCGTAGCGGGGGAGAGACCCAGTACTTC.